This TCR beta chain is drawn from a study of metastatic and nonmetastatic thyroid tumors. Germline assignment: CDR1 MNHNS and CDR2 SASEGT. V lost 6 bases and J 3 bases, leaving 15 bases between the germline ends. CDR3 size: 14 residues. Using MiXCR, TCRdb re-called clones from the PCR reads. The table has 11,000 to 15,000 clones, 25% to 35% seen once; the top ten hold around 21%. The sample holds a few counts of this clone. None of the patients had undergone any treatment ahead of thyroid surgery. This sequence originates from a female donor with papillary thyroid cancer or a benign thyroid nodule (not recorded which). Some clones in this sample may be carry-over from other donors' samples. The chain employs TRBV6-1 and TRBJ2-7; D tentatively fits TRBD1 or TRBD2 (5 bases each). The sequencing sample was made of tumor tissue. CDR3 sequence reads: CASSCDRGSYEQYF. CDR3 DNA: TGTGCCAGCAGCTGCGACAGAGGGAGCTACGAGCAGTACTTC.